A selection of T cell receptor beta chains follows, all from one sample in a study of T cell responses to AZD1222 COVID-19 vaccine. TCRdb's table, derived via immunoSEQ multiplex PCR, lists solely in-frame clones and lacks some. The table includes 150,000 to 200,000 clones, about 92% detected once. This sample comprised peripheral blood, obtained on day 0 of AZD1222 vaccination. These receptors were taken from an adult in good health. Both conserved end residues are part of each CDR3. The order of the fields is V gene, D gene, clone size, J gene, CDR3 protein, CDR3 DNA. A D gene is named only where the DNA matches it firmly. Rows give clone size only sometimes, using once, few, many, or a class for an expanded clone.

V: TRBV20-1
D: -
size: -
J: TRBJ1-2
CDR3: CSASSGPGRRGYTF
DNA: TGCAGTGCTAGTAGTGGCCCCGGCCGAAGGGGCTACACCTTC

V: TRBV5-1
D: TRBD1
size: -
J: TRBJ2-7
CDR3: CASSSTGESYEQYF
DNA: TGCGCCAGCAGTTCGACAGGGGAGTCCTACGAGCAGTACTTC

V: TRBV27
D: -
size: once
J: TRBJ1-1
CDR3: CASSLFRNTEAFF
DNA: TGTGCCAGCAGTTTATTCCGGAACACTGAAGCTTTCTTT

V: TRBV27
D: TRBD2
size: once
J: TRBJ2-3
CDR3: CASSPLAGVTDTQYF
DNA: TGTGCCAGCAGTCCCCTAGCGGGGGTCACAGATACGCAGTATTTT

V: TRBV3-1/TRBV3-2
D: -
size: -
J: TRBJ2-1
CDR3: CASSQVSLYNEQFF
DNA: TGTGCCAGCAGCCAAGTGAGCCTCTACAATGAGCAGTTCTTC

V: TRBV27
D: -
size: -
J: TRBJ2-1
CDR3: CASSSRYNEQFF
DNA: TGTGCCAGCAGTTCTAGATACAATGAGCAGTTCTTC

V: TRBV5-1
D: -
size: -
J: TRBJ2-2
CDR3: CASEFAGHTGELFF
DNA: TGCGCCAGCGAATTTGCGGGACACACCGGGGAGCTGTTTTTT

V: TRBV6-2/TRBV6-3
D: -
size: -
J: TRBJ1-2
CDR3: CASSYGGGKGYTF
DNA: TGTGCCAGCAGTTATGGGGGCGGTAAGGGCTACACCTTC

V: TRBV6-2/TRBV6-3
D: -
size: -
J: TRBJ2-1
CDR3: CASSYSNLNEQFF
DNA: TGTGCCAGCAGTTACTCGAACCTCAATGAGCAGTTCTTC

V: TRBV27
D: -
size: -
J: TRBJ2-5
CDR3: CASSFLAAQETQYF
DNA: TGTGCCAGCAGTTTCCTGGCGGCACAAGAGACCCAGTACTTC

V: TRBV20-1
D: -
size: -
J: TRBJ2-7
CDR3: CSASVGSYEQYF
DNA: TGCAGTGCTAGTGTGGGCTCCTACGAGCAGTACTTC

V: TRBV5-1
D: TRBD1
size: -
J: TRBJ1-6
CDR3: CASSFGQVNSPLHF
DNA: TGCGCCAGCAGCTTTGGACAGGTCAATTCACCCCTCCACTTT

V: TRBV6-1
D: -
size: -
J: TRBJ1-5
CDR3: CASSEMMDQPQHF
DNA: TGTGCCAGCAGTGAAATGATGGATCAGCCCCAGCATTTT

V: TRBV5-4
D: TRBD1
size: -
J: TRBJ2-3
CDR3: CASSKEMGQGVLYTQYF
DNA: TGTGCCAGCAGCAAAGAAATGGGACAGGGGGTTCTATATACGCAGTATTTT

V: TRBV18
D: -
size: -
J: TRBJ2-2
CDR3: CASSPPGITGELFF
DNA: TGTGCCAGCTCACCACCGGGGATCACCGGGGAGCTGTTTTTT

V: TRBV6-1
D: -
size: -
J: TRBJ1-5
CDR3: CASSENRANNQPQHF
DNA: TGTGCCAGCAGTGAGAACAGGGCCAACAATCAGCCCCAGCATTTT

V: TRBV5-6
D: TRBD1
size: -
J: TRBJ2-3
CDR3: CASSGVEMGQGRTDTQYF
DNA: TGTGCCAGCAGCGGGGTAGAAATGGGACAGGGGCGCACAGATACGCAGTATTTT

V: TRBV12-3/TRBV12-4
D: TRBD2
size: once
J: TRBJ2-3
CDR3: CASSLRASGEGQW
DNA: TGTGCCAGCAGTTTAAGGGCTAGCGGGGAGGGACAGTGG

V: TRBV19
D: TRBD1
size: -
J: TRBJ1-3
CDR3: CASSGQGLSGNTIYF
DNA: TGTGCCAGTAGTGGACAGGGTCTCTCTGGAAACACCATATATTTT

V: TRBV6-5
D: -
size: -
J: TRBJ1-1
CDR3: CASRTDSWNTEAFF
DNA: TGTGCCAGCAGAACGGACAGCTGGAACACTGAAGCTTTCTTT

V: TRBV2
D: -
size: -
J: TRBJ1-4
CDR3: CASSRRSATNEKLFF
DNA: TGTGCCAGCAGTCGGAGGTCGGCAACTAATGAAAAACTGTTTTTT

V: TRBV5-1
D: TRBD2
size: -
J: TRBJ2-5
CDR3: CASSSPGTSGGLIETQYF
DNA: TGCGCCAGCAGCTCGCCCGGGACTAGCGGGGGGCTCATAGAGACCCAGTACTTC

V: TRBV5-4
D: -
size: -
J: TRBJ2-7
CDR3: CASSGEVTYEQYF
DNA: TGTGCCAGCAGCGGCGAAGTTACCTACGAGCAGTACTTC